This T cell receptor (beta chain) was sequenced in a study of control samples from healthy donors and cancer patients. On this clone itself: Other DNA sequences within the sample encode an identical CDR3.

Repertoires were generated with immunoSEQ multiplex PCR, while TCRdb's copy carries only in-frame clones and drops some. Counted here are roughly 99,000 clones, around 82% occurring once; the ten biggest clones make up 1.5% to 2.5%. Material for sequencing was blood. This TCR came from a man aged 55 to 70 in good health.

This CDR3 reads CASSFSDHRAFF. In DNA form, the CDR3 reads TGTGCCAGCAGTTTTTCGGATCACCGGGCTTTCTTT. This chain uses TRBV28 with TRBJ1-1; D unresolved. The length of the CDR3 is 12 residues. Deletions cut 3 bases from V and 11 bases from J, with 13 bases between. CDR1 is MDHEN, CDR2 SYDVKM, per germline.